The 16 T cell receptor beta chains reported below all come from one sample, sequenced in a study of blood T cell repertoires in COVID-19. The method was immunoSEQ multiplex PCR; TCRdb's version includes in-frame clones alone and lacks a portion of them. The top ten hold about 15% of the sample, which has more than 100,000 clones, about nine tenths seen once. The specimen sequenced was peripheral blood. The receptor set was obtained from a woman of 80 years or more in a cohort sampled during active COVID-19.

In this sample, this clone turned up once. The gene calls are TRBV19 and TRBJ1-6; maybe TRBD1 (6 bases). V lost 7 bases and J lost 7, with 11 bases in between. The CDR3 has 13 amino acids. Per the germline V gene, CDR1 is LNHDA and CDR2 is SQIVND (reference sequence). CDR3 bases: TGTGCCAGTAATGCAGGGGAAAATTCACCCCTCCACTTT. Protein: CASNAGENSPLHF.

The rearrangement joins TRBV5-1 to TRBJ2-1; TRBD2 might be the D (5 bases). Deletions cut 3 bases from V and 7 bases from J, with 8 bases between. Looked up from germline, CDR1 is SGHRS and CDR2 is YFSETQ. CDR3 length: 12 amino acids. The CDR3 coding sequence is TGCGCCAGCAGCTCGGACTGGAATGAGCAGTTCTTC. Its translation: CASSSDWNEQFF.

The J gene is TRBJ1-1, the V gene TRBV4-1; TRBD1 matches at 9 bases. CDR1 and CDR2 (germline): MGHRA, YSYEKL. This CDR3 contains 15 residues. Trimming cost V 5 bases and J 5 bases; bases outside gene matches: 9. The CDR3: CASSYRTGEVTEAFF. DNA for the CDR3: TGCGCCAGCAGCTACCGGACAGGGGAAGTGACTGAAGCTTTCTTT.

The chain has TRBV7-3 and TRBJ1-1, with TRBD1 as a possible D gene (5 bases). CDR1 and CDR2 from the germline V gene are SGHTA and FQGTGA. V was trimmed by 5 bases and J by 8 bases, leaving 12 bases between them. The CDR3 spans 12 residues. Here the CDR3 DNA reads TGTGCCAGCAGCCCCAACGGGGGAGAAGCTTTCTTT. It yields the protein CASSPNGGEAFF.

The rearrangement joins TRBV3-1 (or the pseudogene TRBV3-2) to TRBJ1-6; D remains ambiguous. V lost 3 bases to trimming and J lost 5 bases, with 8 bases between them. This CDR3 comprises 14 residues. CDR1 is LGHDT, CDR2 YNNKEL, per germline (reference sequence). For the CDR3, the DNA is TGTGCCAGCAGCCAGATGGCCAATAATTCACCCCTCCACTTT. This gives the protein CASSQMANNSPLHF.

The chain uses TRBV5-6 and TRBJ1-5; D is possibly TRBD1 (5 bases). Germline CDR1 is SGHDT and CDR2 is YYEEEE. Trimming removed 1 base from V and 1 base from J, with 9 bases in between. This CDR3 has 15 amino acids. The CDR3, as DNA: TGTGCCAGCAGCTTGAAGGGGATGAGCAATCAGCCCCAGCATTTT. Translated, it gives CASSLKGMSNQPQHF.

This chain uses TRBV1 with TRBJ2-7; the table's D gene call, TRBD1, was not cross checked with the DNA. TRBV1 is recorded as a pseudogene. The CDR3 covers 16 residues. CDR3 nucleotide sequence: TGCACCAGCAGCCACCACAGGGCGCCGGGATATAGTGAGCAGTACTTC. Translating it yields CTSSHHRAPGYSEQYF.

The CDR3 DNA is TGTGCTAGTGGTGACGGACAGGGTGGCGGGGAGCTGTTTTTT. Amino acid sequence: CASGDGQGGGELFF. V and J are TRBV12-5 and TRBJ2-2; 8 positions match TRBD1. Trimming took 5 bases from V and 7 from J; bases not matched to a gene: 6. This CDR3 is 14 amino acids long. Germline values: CDR1 LGHNT, CDR2 FRNRAP.

The chain uses TRBV5-1 and TRBJ1-2; 12 bases are shared with TRBD1. V lost 0 bases, J lost 8 bases, and 8 bases stayed unmatched. CDR1 and CDR2 (germline): SGHRS, YFSETQ. The CDR3 contains 16 residues. CDR3 DNA sequence: TGCGCCAGCAGCTTGGAAGGGACAGGGGGCGCGTGGGGCTACACCTTC. This translates into CASSLEGTGGAWGYTF.

This clone was detected once. V gene TRBV24-1 combines with J gene TRBJ2-3; TRBD1 matches at 8 bases. Trimming cost V 2 bases and J 0 bases; bases outside gene matches: 6. The CDR3 consists of 17 residues. The germline V gene encodes CDR1 KGHDR and CDR2 SFDVKD. The CDR3 loop reads CATSDCPGQVSTDTQYF. DNA of the CDR3: TGTGCCACCAGTGATTGTCCGGGACAGGTTAGCACAGATACGCAGTATTTT.

This clone was detected only once. The chain is built from TRBV3-1 (or the pseudogene TRBV3-2) and TRBJ2-7, with TRBD2 identical over 8 bases. Germline CDR1 is LGHDT and CDR2 is YNNKEL (reference sequence). CDR3 length equals 15 residues. Trimming took 1 base from V and 7 from J; bases not matched to a gene: 9. The CDR3 DNA reads as TGTGCCAGCAGCCAAGTCCCGGGACTAGGGGGGGAGCAGTACTTC. This sequence encodes CASSQVPGLGGEQYF.

V usage is TRBV5-1 and J usage is TRBJ2-7; 8 bases match TRBD1. CDR1 is SGHRS and CDR2 is YFSETQ in the germline V gene. The CDR3 has 14 residues. The J segment lost 5 bases and the V segment lost 4 bases, leaving 8 bases of the junction unmatched. DNA for the CDR3: TGCGCCAGCAGCCGGTCAGGGGGCATCGACGAGCAGTACTTC. It codes for CASSRSGGIDEQYF.

J is TRBJ1-1 and V is TRBV19, with D possibly matching TRBD1 (6 bases). The germline gives CDR1 LNHDA, CDR2 SQIVND (reference sequence). This CDR3 has 13 amino acids. The V end was cut by 5 bases, the J end by 2 bases, with 9 bases between. CDR3 in amino acids: CASSGQQNTEAFF. The CDR3 DNA reads TGTGCCAGTAGTGGACAGCAAAACACTGAAGCTTTCTTT.

The chain uses TRBV18 and TRBJ1-1; possible D gene TRBD1, 6 bases. The V and J ends lost 3 bases and 0 bases respectively, with 11 bases between them. This CDR3 region has 15 residues. CDR1 is KGHSH, CDR2 LQKENI, per germline. CDR3 nucleotide sequence: TGTGCCAGCTCACCCAGGGGCGAACTGAACACTGAAGCTTTCTTT. Its translation is CASSPRGELNTEAFF. The entire variable domain, with the rest obtained from reference TRBV18 and TRBJ1-1, is as follows: NAGVMQNPRHLVRRRGQEARLRCSPMKGHSHVYWYRQLPEEGLKFMVYLQKENIIDESGMPKERFSAEFPKEGPSILRIQQVVRGDSAAYFCASSPRGELNTEAFFGQGTRLTVV.

This chain's CDR3 is CASRLELGEQYF. CDR3 sequence (DNA): TGTGCCAGCAGGCTGGAGCTGGGCGAGCAGTACTTC. The chain is built from TRBV6-6 and TRBJ2-7; D remains ambiguous. This CDR3 comprises 12 residues. The V gene lost 6 bases and the J gene lost 6 bases, with 12 bases spanning the gap. Per the germline V gene, CDR1 is MNHNY and CDR2 is SVGAGI (reference sequence).

This chain uses TRBV9 with TRBJ2-7; 11 nucleotides match TRBD1. The V gene end was trimmed by 10 bases and the J gene end by 7 bases; junction bases not matched to a gene: 16. The germline V gene encodes CDR1 SGDLS and CDR2 YYNGEE. This CDR3 has 15 amino acids. For the CDR3, the DNA is TGTGCCCCCCTAAAAGGCGGGACAGGGGGTTTAGAGCAGTACTTC. It codes for CAPLKGGTGGLEQYF.